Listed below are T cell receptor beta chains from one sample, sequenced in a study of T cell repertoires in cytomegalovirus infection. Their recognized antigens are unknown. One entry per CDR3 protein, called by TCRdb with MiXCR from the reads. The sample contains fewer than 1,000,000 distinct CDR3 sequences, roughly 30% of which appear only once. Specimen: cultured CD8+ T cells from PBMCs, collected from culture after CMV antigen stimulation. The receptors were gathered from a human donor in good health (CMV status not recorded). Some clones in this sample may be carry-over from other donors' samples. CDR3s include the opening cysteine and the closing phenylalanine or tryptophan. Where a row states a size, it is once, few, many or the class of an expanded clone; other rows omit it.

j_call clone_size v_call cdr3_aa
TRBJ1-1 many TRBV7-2 CASSFPWNTEAFF
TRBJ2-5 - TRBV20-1 CSAKRRGTQETQYF
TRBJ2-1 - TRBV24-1 CATRAQGTSGKYNEQFF
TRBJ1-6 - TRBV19 CASSRRPETYNSPLHF
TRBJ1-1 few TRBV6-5 CASSYSGAQGTEAFF
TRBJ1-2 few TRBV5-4 CASSEGQGALGYTF
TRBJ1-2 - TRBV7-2 CASSLNGVRGQHGYTF
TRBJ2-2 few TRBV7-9 CASSPTTGRYTGELFF
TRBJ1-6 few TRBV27 CASSWDRSTPLHF
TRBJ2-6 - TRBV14 CASSQDASLGSLTLANVLTF
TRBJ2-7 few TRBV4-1 CASSQPDRDEQYF
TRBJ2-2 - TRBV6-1 CASNRDRGLTGELFF
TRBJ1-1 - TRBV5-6 CASSFIGTLTEAFF
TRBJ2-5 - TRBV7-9 CASSLGMAPRF
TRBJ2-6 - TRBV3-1 CASSQGKRDRTDGANVLTF
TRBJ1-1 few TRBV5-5 CASSLEGQVNTEAFF
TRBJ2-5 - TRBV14 CASSRLSGTQYF
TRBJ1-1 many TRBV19 CASSIVPGNTEAFF
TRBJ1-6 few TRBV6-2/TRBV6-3 CASRLDRDGHSPLHF
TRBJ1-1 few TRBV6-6 CASSYSSGVNTEAFF
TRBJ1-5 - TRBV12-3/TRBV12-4 CASSWVTGLDQPQHF
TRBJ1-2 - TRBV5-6 CVSSLGQGASDGYTF
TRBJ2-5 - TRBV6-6 CASSYPTRDSRRTQYF
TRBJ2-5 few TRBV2 CASTPSGGFQETQYF
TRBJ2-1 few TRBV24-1 CATSDSRTGVNEQFF
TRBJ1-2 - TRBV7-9 CASSPTGFGANGYTF
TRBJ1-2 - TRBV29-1 CSVERGFRNYGYTF
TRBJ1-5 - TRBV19 CASSRPQGGNQPQHF
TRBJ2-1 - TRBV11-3 CASSLVQWQFF
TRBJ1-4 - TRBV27 CASSGRDKEKLFF
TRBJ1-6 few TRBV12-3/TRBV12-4 CASSLVQLTYNSPLHF
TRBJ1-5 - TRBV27 CASSWGTGNQPQHF
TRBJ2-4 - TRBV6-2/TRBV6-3 CASSHSRGASKNIQYF
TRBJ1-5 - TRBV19 CASHRDRGLGQPQHF
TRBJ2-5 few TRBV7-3 CASSLNDRRKETQYF
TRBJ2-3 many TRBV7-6 CASSQLGTDTQYF
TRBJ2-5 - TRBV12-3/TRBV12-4 CASSGSPGLLETQYF
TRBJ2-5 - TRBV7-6 CTSSLKAELEQETQYF
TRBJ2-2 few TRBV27 CATRGQGANTGELFF
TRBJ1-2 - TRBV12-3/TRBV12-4 CASSSSGDAVYGYTF
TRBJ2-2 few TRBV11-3 CASSTHTGTESGELFF
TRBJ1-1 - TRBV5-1 CASSPQGKDTEAFF
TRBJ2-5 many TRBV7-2 CASSQSGGAEQYF
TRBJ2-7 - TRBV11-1 CASEPGQDYEQYF
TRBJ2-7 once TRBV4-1 CASSQTPGPIFIYEQYF
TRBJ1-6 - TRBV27 CASSLSGGGHNSPLHF
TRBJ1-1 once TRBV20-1 CSAREKYNANTEAFF
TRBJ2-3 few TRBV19 CASSIPLGGTDTQYF
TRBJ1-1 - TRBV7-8 CASSRKGPGDTEAFF
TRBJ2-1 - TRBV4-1 CASSQVVRENEQFF
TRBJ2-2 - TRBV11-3 CASSSGGAGANTGELFF
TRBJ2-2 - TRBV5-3 CASLGGPGELFF
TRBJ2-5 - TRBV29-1 CSVVGGGAGETQYF
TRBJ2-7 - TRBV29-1 CSVLRGNEQYF
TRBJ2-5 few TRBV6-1 CASRPGGLVRETQYF
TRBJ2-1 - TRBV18 CASSPQILAGADNEQFF
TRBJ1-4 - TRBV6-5 CASSYFKLTAHNEKLFF
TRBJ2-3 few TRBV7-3 CASSLGPGTSGGANTQYF
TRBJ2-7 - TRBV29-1 CSVAGTSSYEQYF